This TCR beta chain comes out of a study of radiotherapy plus CTLA-4 blockade in lung cancer. Study-wide results and caveats: Researchers report tumor-derived TCR clones expanding in blood after radiotherapy plus ipilimumab.

About this clone: The antigen remains undetermined.

V was cut by 5 bases and J by 3 bases, with 12 bases left in between. Germline assignment: CDR1 SGHRS and CDR2 YFSETQ. The CDR3 has 13 amino acids. The data were produced by immunoSEQ multiplex PCR, yet TCRdb's version contains in-frame clones alone and is incomplete. The sample yields around 110,000 clones, more than 65% seen once. This specimen consisted of peripheral blood, obtained from a patient treated with radiotherapy plus ipilimumab. The chain uses TRBV5-1 and TRBJ2-7; no clear D. This clonotype originated in a human donor with non-small cell lung cancer that progressed on radiotherapy plus ipilimumab. Some clones in this sample may be carry-over from other donors' samples. DNA for the CDR3: TGCGCCAGCAGACCACCGGAGAACTACGAGCAGTACTTC. Its translation is CASRPPENYEQYF.